Ten or more counts support the clone carrying this T cell receptor beta chain. Its antigen is currently unknown. V gave up 1 base and J gave up 4 bases, with 4 bases separating them. This CDR3 spans 12 amino acids. Germline-derived CDR1 and CDR2 are MDHEN and SYDVKM. Together with thyroid ultrasound, orbital computed tomography, serum thyroxine and TRAb, clinical symptoms were used for diagnoses. There were TCR beta CDR3 regions amplified from RNA transcripts. First-round RT-PCR with HTBI primers amplified the TCR CDR3 region. TCRdb reanalysed the multiplex PCR reads using MiXCR and keeps one entry per CDR3 protein. The data contain 300,000 to 450,000 distinct CDR3 sequences, 15% to 20% of them singletons. This specimen belongs to a study of T cells in Graves' hyperthyroidism and ophthalmopathy. Background on the study: At initial diagnosis, before any treatment had begun, peripheral blood was obtained. Study results and limitations: A median about 6 months before onset, the model predicted ophthalmopathy. Most thyroid clonotypes with frequency above 0.001 were detected in blood.

This receptor was obtained from a middle-aged woman with Graves' ophthalmopathy. What was sequenced was blood. The chain employs TRBV28 and TRBJ1-2; D is uncertain. The CDR3 reads CASSLSPYGYTF. The CDR3 DNA follows: TGTGCCAGCAGTTTATCTCCCTATGGCTACACCTTC.